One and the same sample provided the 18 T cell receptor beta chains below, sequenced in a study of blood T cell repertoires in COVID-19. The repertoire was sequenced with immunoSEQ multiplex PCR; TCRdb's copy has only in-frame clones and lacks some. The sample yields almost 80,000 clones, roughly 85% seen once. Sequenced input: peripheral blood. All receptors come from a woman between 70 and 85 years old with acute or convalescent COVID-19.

Here the CDR3 DNA reads TGTGCCACCAGACTTCCGACTAACCCGGGACAGGGGGGTACTTTGACATTGAACACTGAAGCTTTCTTT. As protein: CATRLPTNPGQGGTLTLNTEAFF. The chain uses TRBV24-1 and TRBJ1-1; 11 nucleotides line up with TRBD1. Trimming removed 7 bases from V and 0 bases from J; junction bases left unmatched: 27. CDR1 is KGHDR and CDR2 is SFDVKD in the germline V gene. The CDR3 consists of 23 residues.

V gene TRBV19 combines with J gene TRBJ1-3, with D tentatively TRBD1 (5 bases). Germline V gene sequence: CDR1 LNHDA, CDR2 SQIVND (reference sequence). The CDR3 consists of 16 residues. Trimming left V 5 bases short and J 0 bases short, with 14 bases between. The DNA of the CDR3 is TGTGCCAGTAGTGGGCCGGGACTCCCCTCTGGAAACACCATATATTTT. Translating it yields CASSGPGLPSGNTIYF.

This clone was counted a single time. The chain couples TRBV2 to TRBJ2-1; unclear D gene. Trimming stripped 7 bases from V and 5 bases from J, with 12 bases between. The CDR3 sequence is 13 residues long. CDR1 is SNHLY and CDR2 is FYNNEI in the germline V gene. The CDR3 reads CASILGAHNEQFF. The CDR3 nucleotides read TGTGCCAGCATTCTGGGCGCTCACAATGAGCAGTTCTTC. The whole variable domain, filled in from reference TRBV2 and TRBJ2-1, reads EPEVTQTPSHQVTQMGQEVILRCVPISNHLYFYWYRQILGQKVEFLVSFYNNEISEKSEIFDDQFSVERPDGSNFTLKIRSTKLEDSAMYFCASILGAHNEQFFGPGTRLTVL.

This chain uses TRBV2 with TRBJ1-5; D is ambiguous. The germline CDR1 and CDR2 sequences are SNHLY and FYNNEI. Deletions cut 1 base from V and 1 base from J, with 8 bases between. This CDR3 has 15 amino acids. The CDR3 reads CASSEDGVSNQPQHF. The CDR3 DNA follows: TGTGCCAGCAGTGAAGACGGGGTGAGCAATCAGCCCCAGCATTTT.

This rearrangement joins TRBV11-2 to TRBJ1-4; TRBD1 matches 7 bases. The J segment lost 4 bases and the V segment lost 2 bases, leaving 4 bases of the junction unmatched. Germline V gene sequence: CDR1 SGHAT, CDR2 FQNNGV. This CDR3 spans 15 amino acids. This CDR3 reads CASSLQGQNNEKLFF. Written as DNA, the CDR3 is TGTGCCAGCAGCTTACAGGGACAGAATAATGAAAAACTGTTTTTT.

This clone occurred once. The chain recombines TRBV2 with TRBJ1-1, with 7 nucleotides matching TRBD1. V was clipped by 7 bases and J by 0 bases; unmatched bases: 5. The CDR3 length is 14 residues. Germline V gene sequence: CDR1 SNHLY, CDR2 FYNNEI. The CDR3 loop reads CASIIDRVNTEAFF. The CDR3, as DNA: TGTGCCAGCATTATAGACAGGGTGAACACTGAAGCTTTCTTT.

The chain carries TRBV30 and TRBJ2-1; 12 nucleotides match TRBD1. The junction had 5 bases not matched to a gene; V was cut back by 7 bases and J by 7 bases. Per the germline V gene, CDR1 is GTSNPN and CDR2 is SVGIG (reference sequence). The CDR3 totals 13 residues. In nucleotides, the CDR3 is TGTGCCTCCGGGACAGGGGGCAAGAATGAGCAGTTCTTC. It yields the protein CASGTGGKNEQFF.

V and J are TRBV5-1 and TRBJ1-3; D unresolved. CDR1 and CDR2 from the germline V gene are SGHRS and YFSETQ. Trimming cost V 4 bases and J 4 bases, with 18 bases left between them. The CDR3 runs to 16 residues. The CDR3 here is CASSRADAAQGNTIYF. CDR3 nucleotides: TGCGCCAGCAGCCGAGCGGACGCCGCACAGGGAAACACCATATATTTT.

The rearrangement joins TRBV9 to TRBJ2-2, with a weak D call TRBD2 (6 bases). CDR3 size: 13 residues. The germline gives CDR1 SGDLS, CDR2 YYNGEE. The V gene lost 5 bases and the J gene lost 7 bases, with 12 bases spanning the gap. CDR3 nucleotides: TGTGCCAGCAGTGGGACTGGCCGCGGGGAGCTGTTTTTT. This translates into CASSGTGRGELFF.

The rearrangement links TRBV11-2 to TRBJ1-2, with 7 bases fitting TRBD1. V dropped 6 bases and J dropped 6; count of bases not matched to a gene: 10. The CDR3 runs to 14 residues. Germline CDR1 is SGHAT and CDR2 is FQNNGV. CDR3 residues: CASSSDRARHGYTF. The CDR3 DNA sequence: TGTGCCAGCAGTTCCGACAGGGCTCGCCATGGCTACACCTTC. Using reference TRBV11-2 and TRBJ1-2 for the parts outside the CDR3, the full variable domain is EAGVAQSPRYKIIEKRQSVAFWCNPISGHATLYWYQQILGQGPKLLIQFQNNGVVDDSQLPKDRFSAERLKGVDSTLKIQPAKLEDSAVYLCASSSDRARHGYTFGSGTRLTVV.

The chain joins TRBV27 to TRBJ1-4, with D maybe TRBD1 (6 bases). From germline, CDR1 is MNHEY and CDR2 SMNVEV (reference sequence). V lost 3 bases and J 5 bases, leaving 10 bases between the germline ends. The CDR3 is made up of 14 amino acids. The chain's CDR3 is CASSFRRGNEKLFF. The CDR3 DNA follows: TGTGCCAGCAGTTTCCGCAGGGGAAATGAAAAACTGTTTTTT.

CDR3 DNA: TGTGCCAGCAGTGCAGGGAACAATCAGCCCCAGCATTTT. The encoded protein is CASSAGNNQPQHF. The chain combines TRBV2 with TRBJ1-5, with D possibly matching TRBD1 (5 bases). CDR1 is SNHLY, CDR2 FYNNEI, per germline. The V end was cut by 4 bases, the J end by 3 bases, with 7 bases between. The CDR3 extends over 13 amino acids. Looking up the rest from reference TRBV2 and TRBJ1-5 gives the full variable domain: EPEVTQTPSHQVTQMGQEVILRCVPISNHLYFYWYRQILGQKVEFLVSFYNNEISEKSEIFDDQFSVERPDGSNFTLKIRSTKLEDSAMYFCASSAGNNQPQHFGDGTRLSIL.

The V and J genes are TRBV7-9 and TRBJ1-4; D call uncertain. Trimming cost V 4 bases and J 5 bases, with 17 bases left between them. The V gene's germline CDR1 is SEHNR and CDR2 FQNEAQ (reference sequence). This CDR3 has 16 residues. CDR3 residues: CASSSQWAGGNEKLFF. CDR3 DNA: TGTGCCAGCAGCTCGCAATGGGCGGGAGGGAATGAAAAACTGTTTTTT.

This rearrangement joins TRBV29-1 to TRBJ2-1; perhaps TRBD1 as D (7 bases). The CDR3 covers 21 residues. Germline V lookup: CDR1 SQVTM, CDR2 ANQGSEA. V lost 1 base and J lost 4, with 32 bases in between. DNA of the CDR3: TGCAGCGTTGAAGGCCTCCCTTGGCCAGGGGGGTTATTGTCAGCATACAATGAGCAGTTCTTC. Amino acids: CSVEGLPWPGGLLSAYNEQFF.

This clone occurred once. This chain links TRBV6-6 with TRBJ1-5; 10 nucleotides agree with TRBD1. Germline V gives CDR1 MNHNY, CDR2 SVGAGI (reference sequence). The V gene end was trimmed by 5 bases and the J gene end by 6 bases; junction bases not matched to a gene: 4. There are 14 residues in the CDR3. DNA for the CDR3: TGTGCCAGCAGTGCCGGGACAGGGGTTCAGCCCCAGCATTTT. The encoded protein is CASSAGTGVQPQHF.

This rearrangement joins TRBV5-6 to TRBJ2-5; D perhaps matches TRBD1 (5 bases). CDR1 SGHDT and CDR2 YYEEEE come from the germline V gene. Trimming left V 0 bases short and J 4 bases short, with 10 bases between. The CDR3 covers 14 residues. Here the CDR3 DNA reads TGTGCCAGCAGCTTGGAAGGGGATCGAGAGACCCAGTACTTC. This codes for CASSLEGDRETQYF.

The CDR3: CASSPQGHTDTQYF. The DNA of the CDR3 is TGTGCCAGCAGCCCACAGGGACATACAGATACGCAGTATTTT. The chain has TRBV6-2 or TRBV6-3 and TRBJ2-3, with D possibly TRBD1 on 6 matching bases. Deletions cut 6 bases from V and 3 bases from J, with 13 bases between. The CDR3 has 14 amino acids. The germline V gene has CDR1 MNHEY and CDR2 SVGEGT.

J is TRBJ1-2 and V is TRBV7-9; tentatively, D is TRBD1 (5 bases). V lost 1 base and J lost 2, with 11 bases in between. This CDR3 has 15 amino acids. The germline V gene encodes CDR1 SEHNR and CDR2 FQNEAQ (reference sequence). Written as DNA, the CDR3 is TGTGCCAGCAGCTTAGATCTCCGACAGAACTATGGCTACACCTTC. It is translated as CASSLDLRQNYGYTF.